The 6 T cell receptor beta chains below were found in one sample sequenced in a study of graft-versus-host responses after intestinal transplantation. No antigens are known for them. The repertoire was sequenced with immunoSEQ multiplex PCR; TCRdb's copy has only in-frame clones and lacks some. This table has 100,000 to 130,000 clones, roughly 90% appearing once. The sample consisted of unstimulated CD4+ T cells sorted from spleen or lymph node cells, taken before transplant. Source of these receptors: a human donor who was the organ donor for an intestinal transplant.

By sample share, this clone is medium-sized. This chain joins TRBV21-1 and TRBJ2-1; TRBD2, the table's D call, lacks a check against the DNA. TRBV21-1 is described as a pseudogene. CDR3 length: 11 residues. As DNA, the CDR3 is TGTGCCAGCAGCACTCCGGGTGAGCAGTTCTTC. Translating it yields CASSTPGEQFF.

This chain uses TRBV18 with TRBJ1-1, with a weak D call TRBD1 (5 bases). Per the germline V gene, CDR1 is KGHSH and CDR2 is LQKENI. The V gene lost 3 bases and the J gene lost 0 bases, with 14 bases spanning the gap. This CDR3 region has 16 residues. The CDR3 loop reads CASSPVSGTVNTEAFF. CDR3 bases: TGTGCCAGCTCACCGGTATCTGGGACGGTGAACACTGAAGCTTTCTTT.

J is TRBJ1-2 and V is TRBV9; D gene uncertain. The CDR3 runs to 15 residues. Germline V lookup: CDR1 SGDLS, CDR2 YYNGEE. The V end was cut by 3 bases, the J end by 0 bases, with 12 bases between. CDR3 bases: TGTGCCAGCAGCGCCAAACAAGGATCTAACTATGGCTACACCTTC. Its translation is CASSAKQGSNYGYTF.

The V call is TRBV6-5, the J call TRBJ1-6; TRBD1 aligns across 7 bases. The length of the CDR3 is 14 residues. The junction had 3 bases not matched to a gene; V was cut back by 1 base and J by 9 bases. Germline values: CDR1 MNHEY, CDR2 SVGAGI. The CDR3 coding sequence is TGTGCCAGCAGTTACTTTTCAGGGGGTTCACCCCTCCACTTT. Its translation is CASSYFSGGSPLHF.

CDR3 amino acids: CASSPGSNSPLHF. The CDR3 DNA reads as TGTGCCAGCAGCCCGGGGAGTAATTCACCCCTCCACTTT. The chain employs TRBV14 and TRBJ1-6; no firm D call. V gave up 4 bases and J gave up 6 bases, with 7 bases separating them. CDR3 length: 13 amino acids. Germline CDR1 reads SGHDN; CDR2 reads FVKESK.

CDR3 DNA: TGCGCCAGCAGCTCGGGGACTTCCGAGCAGTACTTC. The encoded protein is CASSSGTSEQYF. The chain has TRBV5-1 and TRBJ2-7; a possible D gene is TRBD2 (6 bases). V dropped 3 bases and J dropped 6 bases, with 10 bases sitting between them. The CDR3 is 12 residues long. The V gene's germline CDR1 is SGHRS and CDR2 YFSETQ.